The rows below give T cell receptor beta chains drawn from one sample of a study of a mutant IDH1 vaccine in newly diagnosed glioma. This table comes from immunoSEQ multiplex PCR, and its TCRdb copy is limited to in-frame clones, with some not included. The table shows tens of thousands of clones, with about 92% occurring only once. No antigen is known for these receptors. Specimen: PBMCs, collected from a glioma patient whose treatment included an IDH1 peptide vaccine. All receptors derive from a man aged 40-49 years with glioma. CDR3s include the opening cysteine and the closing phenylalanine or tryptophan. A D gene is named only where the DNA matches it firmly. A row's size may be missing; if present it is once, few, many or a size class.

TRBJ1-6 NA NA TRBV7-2 CASSLAGANSPLHF TGTGCCAGCAGCCTAGCAGGGGCAAATTCACCCCTCCACTTT
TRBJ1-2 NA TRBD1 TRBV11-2 CASSLDVTGGDGYTF TGTGCCAGCAGCTTAGACGTGACAGGGGGCGATGGCTACACCTTC
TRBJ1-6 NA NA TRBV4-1 CASSQDYLRGGNSPLHF TGCGCCAGCAGCCAAGATTATCTACGGGGGGGCAATTCACCCCTCCACTTT
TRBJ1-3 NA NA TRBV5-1 CASSLGAGVDSGNTIYF TGCGCCAGCAGCTTGGGAGCAGGGGTGGACTCTGGAAACACCATATATTTT
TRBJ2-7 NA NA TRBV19 CASSTGASSYEQYF TGTGCCAGTAGTACAGGGGCCAGCTCCTACGAGCAGTACTTC
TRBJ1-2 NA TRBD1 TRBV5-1 CASSEPGTGAYGYTF TGCGCCAGCAGCGAACCCGGGACAGGGGCCTATGGCTACACCTTC
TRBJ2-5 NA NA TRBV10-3 CAISESGDTARQETQYF TGTGCCATCAGTGAGTCGGGGGACACGGCCCGTCAAGAGACCCAGTACTTC
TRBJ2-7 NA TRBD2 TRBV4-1 CASSQVPSGDYEQYF TGCGCCAGCAGCCAGGTCCCTAGCGGGGACTACGAGCAGTACTTC
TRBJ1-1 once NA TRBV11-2 CASSLVGAGDTEAFF TGTGCCAGCAGCTTAGTCGGAGCCGGGGACACTGAAGCTTTCTTT
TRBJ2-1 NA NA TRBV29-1 CSERSYNEQFF TGCAGCGAGCGCTCTTACAATGAGCAGTTCTTC
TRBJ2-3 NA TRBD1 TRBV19 CASSPTGTNTQYF TGTGCCAGTAGTCCGACAGGGACAAATACGCAGTATTTT